Following are 20 T cell receptor beta chains from one sample sequenced in a study of CD8 T cell repertoires and HIV-1 epitope variants. TCRdb's copy holds only in-frame clones and misses some; the assay was immunoSEQ multiplex PCR. Among about 90,000 clones listed, more than 65% were seen once. Material for sequencing was uncultured baseline CD8+ T cells from peripheral blood mononuclear cells (PBMCs). The receptors derive from a male donor with HIV.

V gene TRBV6-4 combines with J gene TRBJ2-7; TRBD1 might be the D (5 bases). Trimming left V 6 bases short and J 7 bases short, with 13 bases between. Germline V lookup: CDR1 MRHNA, CDR2 SNTAGT. There are 12 residues in the CDR3. In DNA, the CDR3 is TGTGCCAGCAGACCCAGGGTTGGGGAGCAGTACTTC. Its translation is CASRPRVGEQYF.

The V gene is TRBV15, the J gene TRBJ2-4, with D hard to call. Deletions cut 4 bases from V and 3 bases from J, with 10 bases between. This CDR3 is built from 14 residues. The V gene's germline CDR1 is LNHNV and CDR2 YYDKDF (reference sequence). CDR3 in DNA: TGTGCCACCAGCATTGTCGGAAGCAAAAACATTCAGTACTTC. Its protein is CATSIVGSKNIQYF. The full variable domain, its missing parts supplied by reference TRBV15 and TRBJ2-4, is DAMVIQNPRYQVTQFGKPVTLSCSQTLNHNVMYWYQQKSSQAPKLLFHYYDKDFNNEADTPDNFQSRRPNTSFCFLDIRSPGLGDTAMYLCATSIVGSKNIQYFGAGTRLSVL.

The chain carries TRBV28 and TRBJ1-2; the match to TRBD1 covers 8 bases. CDR3 size: 13 residues. With V trimmed by 5 bases and J by 4 bases, 3 bases remained unmatched. Per the germline V gene, CDR1 is MDHEN and CDR2 is SYDVKM. CDR3 nucleotide sequence: TGTGCCAGCAGTGGGACAGGTCTCTATGGCTACACCTTC. This gives the protein CASSGTGLYGYTF.

V and J are TRBV28 and TRBJ1-1; 7 bases agree with TRBD1. Germline trimming cut 3 bases from V and 5 bases from J; bases unmatched to any gene: 12. Germline V gene sequence: CDR1 MDHEN, CDR2 SYDVKM. The CDR3 sequence is 16 residues long. CDR3 sequence reads: CASSFNVGAGGTEAFF. The CDR3 region has the DNA TGTGCCAGCAGTTTTAACGTAGGGGCAGGGGGAACTGAAGCTTTCTTT.

The sample holds a few counts of this clone. The chain's CDR3 is CASSYGGSGNQPQHF. The CDR3 coding sequence is TGTGCCAGCAGTTACGGGGGGTCTGGCAATCAGCCCCAGCATTTT. The chain carries TRBV6-6 and TRBJ1-5, with a weak D call TRBD1 (5 bases). The CDR3 is 15 residues long. Trimming took 2 bases from V and 2 from J, leaving 10 bases between them. Germline V gene sequence: CDR1 MNHNY, CDR2 SVGAGI (reference sequence).

This clone has more than one count but fewer than ten. The chain recombines TRBV7-2 with TRBJ1-2; perhaps TRBD1 as D (5 bases). The V end was cut by 5 bases, the J end by 3 bases, with 16 bases between. The germline V gene has CDR1 SGHTA and CDR2 FQGNSA. The CDR3 consists of 15 residues. Written as DNA, the CDR3 is TGTGCCAGCAGCCCTCGGGTACAGGCCGACTATGGCTACACCTTC. This encodes CASSPRVQADYGYTF.

The chain carries TRBV4-2 and TRBJ2-1; tentatively, D is TRBD2 (5 bases). The CDR3 consists of 14 residues. Looked up from germline, CDR1 is LGHNA and CDR2 is YNFKEQ. The V end was cut by 1 base, the J end by 8 bases, with 12 bases between. CDR3: CASSQAVAGDEQFF. DNA for the CDR3: TGTGCCAGCAGCCAAGCCGTGGCGGGCGATGAGCAGTTCTTC.

This chain uses TRBV28 with TRBJ2-5; D not resolved. Matching the DNA end better, TRBJ2-7 makes the J call doubtful. The CDR3 length is 13 residues. Per the germline V gene, CDR1 is MDHEN and CDR2 is SYDVKM. The DNA for the CDR3 is TGTGCCAGCAACCAAATTGGTGTTTACGAGCAGTACTTC. Translating it yields CASNQIGVYEQYF.

The rearrangement links TRBV7-2 to TRBJ2-7; 9 nucleotides align to TRBD1. The CDR3 length is 15 residues. Germline V lookup: CDR1 SGHTA, CDR2 FQGNSA. The V and J ends lost 5 bases and 2 bases, in that order; junction bases with no gene match: 7. CDR3 residues: CASSGWTGDPYEQYF. The CDR3 nucleotides read TGTGCCAGCAGCGGATGGACAGGGGACCCCTACGAGCAGTACTTC.

The chain is built from TRBV6-5 and TRBJ1-5; TRBD1 aligns across 9 bases. The ends lost 6 bases at V and 7 bases at J; junction bases unmatched: 7. CDR1 and CDR2 from the germline V gene are MNHEY and SVGAGI. This CDR3 has 14 amino acids. In DNA form, the CDR3 reads TGTGCCAGCAGCTACATGGGACAGGGACAGCCCCAGCATTTT. Translating it yields CASSYMGQGQPQHF.

V and J are TRBV5-1 and TRBJ2-7, with 9 bases matching TRBD1. CDR3 length: 15 amino acids. With 0 bases clipped from V and 2 bases from J, the junction kept 3 bases outside the gene matches. The V gene's germline CDR1 is SGHRS and CDR2 YFSETQ. In DNA, the CDR3 is TGCGCCAGCAGCTTGGTTTGGACAGGGGCCTACGAGCAGTACTTC. Protein sequence: CASSLVWTGAYEQYF.

J is TRBJ2-3 and V is TRBV5-1, with TRBD1 matching over 8 bases. The ends lost 4 bases at V and 1 base at J; junction bases unmatched: 8. Germline-derived CDR1 and CDR2 are SGHRS and YFSETQ. The CDR3 totals 16 residues. This CDR3 is CASSRESTGGTDTQYF. DNA for the CDR3: TGCGCCAGCAGCCGAGAATCGACAGGGGGCACAGATACGCAGTATTTT.

This clone is medium-sized (0.01 to 0.1%) by share. This chain connects TRBV6-1 to TRBJ2-4, with D possibly matching TRBD1 (5 bases). CDR3 length equals 12 residues. CDR1 is MNHNS and CDR2 is SASEGT in the germline V gene. Between the trimmed V and J ends, which lost 5 bases and 9 bases, there was a span of 11 bases. The CDR3 sequence: CASSFQGGIQYF. Written as DNA, the CDR3 is TGTGCCAGCAGTTTTCAGGGTGGCATTCAGTACTTC.

This rearrangement joins TRBV7-3 to TRBJ1-6; D perhaps matches TRBD1 (6 bases). V was cut by 0 bases and J by 10 bases, with 10 bases left in between. This CDR3 has 14 amino acids. CDR1 SGHTA and CDR2 FQGTGA come from the germline V gene. The CDR3 DNA follows: TGTGCCAGCAGCTTAACGGGCAGGGGCTCACCCCTCCACTTT. Translated, it gives CASSLTGRGSPLHF.

The chain is built from TRBV5-8 and TRBJ1-1; no firm D call. CDR3 length: 14 residues. The ends were cut back, 2 bases at V and 1 base at J, with 9 bases in the middle. Germline CDR1 reads SGHTS; CDR2 reads YDEGEE. The CDR3 protein is CASSFQTSNTEAFF. CDR3 bases: TGTGCCAGCAGCTTCCAGACCTCGAACACTGAAGCTTTCTTT. Looking up the rest from reference TRBV5-8 and TRBJ1-1 gives the full variable domain: EAGVTQSPTHLIKTRGQQATLRCSPISGHTSVYWYQQALGLGLQFLLWYDEGEERNRGNFPPRFSGRQFPNYSSELNVNALELEDSALYLCASSFQTSNTEAFFGQGTRLTVV.

The chain combines TRBV15 with TRBJ1-2, with 9 bases matching TRBD1. The length of the CDR3 is 17 residues. After removal of 2 bases from V and 7 bases from J, the junction contained 14 bases not matched to a gene. CDR1 and CDR2 from the germline V gene are LNHNV and YYDKDF (reference sequence). The CDR3 DNA reads TGTGCCACCAGCAGACGACCAGGGACAGGGCTACGAGGTGGCTACACCTTC. Translation: CATSRRPGTGLRGGYTF.

V is TRBV28 and J is TRBJ1-2; a possible D gene is TRBD1 (6 bases). Germline CDR1 MDHEN, CDR2 SYDVKM. The CDR3 has 12 residues. The germline V and J ends were trimmed by 10 bases and 0 bases, with 9 bases remaining between them. The CDR3 protein is CAITGPNYGYTF. CDR3 DNA: TGTGCCATCACAGGGCCTAACTATGGCTACACCTTC.

This rearrangement joins TRBV19 to TRBJ2-7; maybe TRBD1 (6 bases). Germline V gene data show CDR1 as LNHDA and CDR2 as SQIVND (reference sequence). The CDR3 sequence is 15 residues long. Trimming shortened V by 5 bases and J by 1 base, and 15 bases separated the two germline ends. The CDR3, as DNA: TGTGCCAGTAGTGAGCCGGGACATGGATCCTACGAGCAGTACTTC. It specifies CASSEPGHGSYEQYF. Combining the CDR3 with reference TRBV19 and TRBJ2-7 gives the whole variable domain DGGITQSPKYLFRKEGQNVTLSCEQNLNHDAMYWYRQDPGQGLRLIYYSQIVNDFQKGDIAEGYSVSREKKESFPLTVTSAQKNPTAFYLCASSEPGHGSYEQYFGPGTRLTVT.

This clone was seen only once. The sample holds other DNA sequences that translate to the same CDR3. V usage is TRBV11-2 and J usage is TRBJ2-7; 10 bases are a match to TRBD2. The CDR3 is made up of 16 amino acids. CDR1 is SGHAT and CDR2 is FQNNGV in the germline V gene. The J segment lost 4 bases and the V segment lost 6 bases, leaving 12 bases of the junction unmatched. The CDR3 nucleotides are TGTGCCAGCAGTCCTGGAGTAGCGGGAGGCACTTACGAGCAGTACTTC. Translation: CASSPGVAGGTYEQYF.

The rearrangement links TRBV5-8 to TRBJ2-5, with D perhaps being TRBD1 or TRBD2 (6 bases each). The CDR3 contains 16 residues. Trimming stripped 5 bases from V and 0 bases from J, with 17 bases between. Germline lookup yields CDR1 SGHTS and CDR2 YDEGEE. The DNA for the CDR3 is TGTGCCAGCAGTACGGACGGGGGCGGGTACCAAGAGACCCAGTACTTC. This codes for CASSTDGGGYQETQYF.